Listed here are 13 T cell receptor beta chains from one sample, sequenced in a study of blood T cell repertoires in COVID-19. TCRdb keeps only in-frame clones here, not all; method: immunoSEQ multiplex PCR. The sample lists 95,000 to 150,000 clones; more than 70% were seen once. Sequences were obtained from peripheral blood. The receptors derive from a man in his sixties with acute or convalescent COVID-19.

The chain uses TRBV18 and TRBJ2-3, with 12 bases identical to TRBD1. J gave up 3 bases and V 4 bases, and 14 bases lay outside the gene matches. There are 19 residues in the CDR3. CDR1 KGHSH and CDR2 LQKENI come from the germline V gene. In nucleotides, the CDR3 is TGTGCCAGCTCACTCTCCCGGGACAGGGGGCTTCGCGGGACAGATACGCAGTATTTT. Protein product: CASSLSRDRGLRGTDTQYF. The full variable domain, with the rest looked up from reference TRBV18 and TRBJ2-3, is NAGVMQNPRHLVRRRGQEARLRCSPMKGHSHVYWYRQLPEEGLKFMVYLQKENIIDESGMPKERFSAEFPKEGPSILRIQQVVRGDSAAYFCASSLSRDRGLRGTDTQYFGPGTRLTVL.

The J gene is TRBJ2-1, the V gene TRBV3-1 (or the pseudogene TRBV3-2); 9 bases are a match to TRBD2. This CDR3 has 16 amino acids. Looked up from germline, CDR1 is LGHDT and CDR2 is YNNKEL (reference sequence). V was pared by 0 bases and J by 6 bases, with 6 bases of the junction left unmatched. The CDR3 DNA is TGTGCCAGCAGCCAAGATAGCGGGAGTTTAGGCAATGAGCAGTTCTTC. It specifies CASSQDSGSLGNEQFF.

The CDR3 nucleotides are TGCGCCAGCAGCTTTACGACAGGGGAGGGTTCCTACGAGCAGTACTTC. Translating gives CASSFTTGEGSYEQYF. This chain joins TRBV5-1 and TRBJ2-7; maybe TRBD1 (8 bases). The length of the CDR3 is 16 residues. Per germline, CDR1 SGHRS and CDR2 YFSETQ. V was clipped by 2 bases and J by 1 base, with 16 bases between them. Full variable domain (missing parts from reference TRBV5-1 and TRBJ2-7): KAGVTQTPRYLIKTRGQQVTLSCSPISGHRSVSWYQQTPGQGLQFLFEYFSETQRNKGNFPGRFSGRQFSNSRSEMNVSTLELGDSALYLCASSFTTGEGSYEQYFGPGTRLTVT.

This CDR3 reads CASSPGQGRSEAFF. The CDR3 DNA reads TGCGCCAGCAGCCCCGGACAGGGGAGGTCTGAAGCTTTCTTT. The chain is built from TRBV4-3 and TRBJ1-1; the match to TRBD1 covers 9 bases. Germline CDR1 and CDR2: LGHNA and YSLEER. The CDR3 runs 14 residues. V was pared by 4 bases and J by 6 bases, with 6 bases of the junction left unmatched.

The V and J genes are TRBV15 and TRBJ1-4; the D gene is possibly TRBD1 (6 bases). Germline values: CDR1 LNHNV, CDR2 YYDKDF (reference sequence). V was shortened by 0 bases and J by 2 bases, with 10 bases between the two germline ends. The CDR3 totals 16 residues. DNA of the CDR3: TGTGCCACCAGCAGAGAAGCAGGGGCCACTAATGAAAAACTGTTTTTT. Translation: CATSREAGATNEKLFF.

The J gene is TRBJ1-1, the V gene TRBV4-3; TRBD1 agrees at 10 bases. The length of the CDR3 is 14 residues. J lost 7 bases, V lost 3 bases, and 5 bases had no gene match. Germline CDR1 and CDR2: LGHNA and YSLEER. CDR3 in DNA: TGCGCCAGCAGCCAGAGGTGGGACAGGGGTGAAGCTTTCTTT. It yields the protein CASSQRWDRGEAFF.

This rearrangement joins TRBV6-5 to TRBJ2-3; 10 nucleotides line up with TRBD1. V lost 7 bases and J lost 2; bases outside the gene matches: 6. The germline gives CDR1 MNHEY, CDR2 SVGAGI. The CDR3 length is 15 residues. Here the CDR3 DNA reads TGTGCCAGCAAAAGGACAGGGGGGACCACAGATACGCAGTATTTT. Translation: CASKRTGGTTDTQYF.

This chain uses TRBV7-3 with TRBJ2-1; D might be TRBD1 (5 bases). V lost 4 bases to trimming and J lost 7 bases, with 11 bases between them. The CDR3 is 13 residues long. The V gene's germline CDR1 is SGHTA and CDR2 FQGTGA. The CDR3 DNA sequence: TGTGCCAGCAGCTCCTACCAGGGTAATGAGCAGTTCTTC. Protein sequence: CASSSYQGNEQFF.

This clone was seen just once. V and J are TRBV3-1 (or the pseudogene TRBV3-2) and TRBJ1-2, with 8 bases aligning to TRBD1. CDR3 size: 14 residues. V was clipped by 4 bases and J by 2 bases; unmatched bases: 3. CDR1 is LGHDT, CDR2 YNNKEL, per germline (reference sequence). The CDR3 DNA reads as TGTGCCAGCAGCCCCCGGACAGGGAACTATGGCTACACCTTC. Protein: CASSPRTGNYGYTF.

This sequence joins TRBV28 and TRBJ2-5, with a possible D match to TRBD1 (5 bases). V was clipped by 3 bases and J by 5 bases, with 10 bases between them. CDR1 and CDR2 (germline): MDHEN, SYDVKM. The CDR3 extends over 13 amino acids. CDR3 protein: CASSLWQGETQYF. CDR3 nucleotides: TGTGCCAGCAGTTTGTGGCAGGGTGAGACCCAGTACTTC.

CDR3 region: CASSLAAGGAYEQYF. DNA for the CDR3: TGTGCCAGCAGCTTAGCGGCGGGAGGGGCCTACGAGCAGTACTTC. J is TRBJ2-7 and V is TRBV7-2; TRBD2 aligns across 9 bases. The V gene's germline CDR1 is SGHTA and CDR2 FQGNSA. V lost 0 bases and J lost 2; bases outside the gene matches: 2. The CDR3 extends over 15 amino acids.

The CDR3 here is CASSLAGGVYGYTF. DNA of the CDR3: TGTGCCAGCAGCTTAGCGGGAGGCGTCTATGGCTACACCTTC. This rearrangement joins TRBV7-2 to TRBJ1-2; D unresolved. V lost 0 bases and J 4 bases, leaving 9 bases between the germline ends. The CDR3 sequence is 14 residues long. CDR1 is SGHTA, CDR2 FQGNSA, per germline.

This clone was seen a handful of times. CDR3 amino acids: CSVEGTGTNEKLFF. CDR3 DNA sequence: TGCAGCGTTGAAGGGACAGGGACTAATGAAAAACTGTTTTTT. V and J are TRBV29-1 and TRBJ1-4, with 8 bases matching TRBD1. J gave up 2 bases and V 1 base, and 0 bases lay outside the gene matches. Per the germline V gene, CDR1 is SQVTM and CDR2 is ANQGSEA. The CDR3 contains 14 residues. The full variable domain, in which reference TRBV29-1 and TRBJ1-4 provide the parts outside the CDR3, is SAVISQKPSRDICQRGTSLTIQCQVDSQVTMMFWYRQQPGQSLTLIATANQGSEATYESGFVIDKFPISRPNLTFSTLTVSNMSPEDSSIYLCSVEGTGTNEKLFFGSGTQLSVL.